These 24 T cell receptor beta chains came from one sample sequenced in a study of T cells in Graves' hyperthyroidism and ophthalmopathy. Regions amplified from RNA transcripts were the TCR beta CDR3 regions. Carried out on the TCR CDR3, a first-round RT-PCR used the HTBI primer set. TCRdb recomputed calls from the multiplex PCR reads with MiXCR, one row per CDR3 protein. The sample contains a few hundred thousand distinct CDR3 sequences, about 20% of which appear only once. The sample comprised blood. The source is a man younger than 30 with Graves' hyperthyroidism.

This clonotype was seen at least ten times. The DNA of the CDR3 is TGTGCCAGCAGCTATGTACAGGGAAATGAAGCTTTCTTT. It yields the protein CASSYVQGNEAFF. The V call is TRBV5-6, the J call TRBJ1-1, with a possible D match to TRBD1 (6 bases). Germline assignment: CDR1 SGHDT and CDR2 YYEEEE. Deletions cut 3 bases from V and 7 bases from J, with 13 bases between. This CDR3 comprises 13 residues.

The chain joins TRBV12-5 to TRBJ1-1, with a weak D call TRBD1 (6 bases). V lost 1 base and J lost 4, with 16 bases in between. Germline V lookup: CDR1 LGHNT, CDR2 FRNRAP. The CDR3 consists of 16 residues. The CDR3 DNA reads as TGTGCTAGTGGTTTGGAGGACAGAGCATATGGCACTGAAGCTTTCTTT. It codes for CASGLEDRAYGTEAFF.

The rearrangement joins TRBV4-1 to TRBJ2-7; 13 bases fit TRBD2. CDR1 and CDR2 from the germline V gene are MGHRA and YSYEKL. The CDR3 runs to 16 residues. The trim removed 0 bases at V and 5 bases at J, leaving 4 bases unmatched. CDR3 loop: CASSQDRGLAGNEQYF. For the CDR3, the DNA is TGCGCCAGCAGCCAAGATAGGGGACTAGCGGGGAACGAGCAGTACTTC.

The CDR3 bases are TGTGCCAGCAGTGTCCTATCCGCCGGGACAGAGGACACTGAAGCTTTCTTT. Its translation: CASSVLSAGTEDTEAFF. This chain links TRBV6-1 with TRBJ1-1, with 7 nucleotides matching TRBD1. Germline V gene data show CDR1 as MNHNS and CDR2 as SASEGT. J was trimmed by 3 bases and V by 4 bases; bases with no gene match: 14. The CDR3 loop spans 17 amino acids.

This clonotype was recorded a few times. This CDR3 reads CATSDSGRTQPQHF. DNA for the CDR3: TGTGCCACCAGTGATTCGGGGAGGACCCAGCCCCAGCATTTT. This chain connects TRBV24-1 to TRBJ1-5; D unresolved. From germline, CDR1 is KGHDR and CDR2 SFDVKD. This CDR3 contains 14 residues. V lost 2 bases and J lost 7, with 11 bases in between.

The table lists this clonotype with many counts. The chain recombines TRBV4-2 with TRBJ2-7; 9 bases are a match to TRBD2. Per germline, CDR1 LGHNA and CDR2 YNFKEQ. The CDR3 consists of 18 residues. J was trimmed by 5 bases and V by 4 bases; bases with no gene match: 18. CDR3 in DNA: TGTGCCAGCAGCCTAACCTGGGCTAGCGGGGATGGGAACCACGAGCAGTACTTC. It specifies CASSLTWASGDGNHEQYF.

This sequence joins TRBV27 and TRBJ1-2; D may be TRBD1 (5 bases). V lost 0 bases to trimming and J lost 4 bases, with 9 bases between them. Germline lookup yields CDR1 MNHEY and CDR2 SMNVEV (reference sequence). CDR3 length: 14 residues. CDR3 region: CASSLSGETYGYTF. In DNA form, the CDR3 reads TGTGCCAGCAGTTTATCAGGGGAGACCTATGGCTACACCTTC.

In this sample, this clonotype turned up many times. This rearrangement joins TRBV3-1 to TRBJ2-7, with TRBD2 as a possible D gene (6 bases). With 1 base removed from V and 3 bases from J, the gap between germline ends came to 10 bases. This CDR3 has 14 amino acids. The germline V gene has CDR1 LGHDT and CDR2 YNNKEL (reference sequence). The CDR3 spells CASSQGRLVYEQYF. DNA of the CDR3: TGTGCCAGCAGCCAAGGGCGACTAGTCTACGAGCAGTACTTC.

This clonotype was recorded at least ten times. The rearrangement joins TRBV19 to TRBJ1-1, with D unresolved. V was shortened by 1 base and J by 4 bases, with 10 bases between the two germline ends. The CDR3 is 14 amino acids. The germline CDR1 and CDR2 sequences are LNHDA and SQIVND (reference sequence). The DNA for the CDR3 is TGTGCCAGTAGTATAGGAGTTGAGATCACTGAAGCTTTCTTT. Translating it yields CASSIGVEITEAFF.

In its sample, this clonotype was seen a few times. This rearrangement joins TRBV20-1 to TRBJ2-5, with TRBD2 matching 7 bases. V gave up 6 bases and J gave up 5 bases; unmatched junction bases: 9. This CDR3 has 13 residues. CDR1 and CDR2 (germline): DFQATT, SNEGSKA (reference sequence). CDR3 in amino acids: CSAPAAGEETQYF. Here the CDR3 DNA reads TGCAGTGCCCCCGCGGCGGGGGAGGAGACCCAGTACTTC.

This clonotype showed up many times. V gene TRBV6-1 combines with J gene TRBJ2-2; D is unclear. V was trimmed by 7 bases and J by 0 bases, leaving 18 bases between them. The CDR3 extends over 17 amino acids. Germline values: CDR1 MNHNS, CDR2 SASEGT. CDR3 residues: CASNLFPGKANTGELFF. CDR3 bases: TGTGCCAGCAATCTCTTCCCCGGCAAAGCGAACACCGGGGAGCTGTTTTTT.

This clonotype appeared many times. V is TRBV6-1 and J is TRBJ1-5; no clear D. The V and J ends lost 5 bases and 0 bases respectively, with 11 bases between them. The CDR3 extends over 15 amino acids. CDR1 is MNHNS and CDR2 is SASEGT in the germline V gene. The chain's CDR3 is CASSPLDFSNQPQHF. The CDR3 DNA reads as TGTGCCAGCAGTCCGCTCGACTTTAGCAATCAGCCCCAGCATTTT.

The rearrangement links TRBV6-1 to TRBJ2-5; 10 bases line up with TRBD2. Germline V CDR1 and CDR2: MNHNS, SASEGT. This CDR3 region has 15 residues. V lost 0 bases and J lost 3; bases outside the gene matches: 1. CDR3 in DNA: TGTGCCAGCAGTGAAGCACTAGCGGGAAAAGAGACCCAGTACTTC. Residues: CASSEALAGKETQYF.

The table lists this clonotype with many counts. The CDR3 spells CASSIGKNGELFF. As DNA, the CDR3 is TGTGCCAGTAGTATCGGGAAAAACGGGGAGCTGTTTTTT. V usage is TRBV19 and J usage is TRBJ2-2; TRBD2 might be the D (5 bases). The length of the CDR3 is 13 residues. Per germline, CDR1 LNHDA and CDR2 SQIVND (reference sequence). Trimming left V 3 bases short and J 7 bases short, with 9 bases between.

CDR3 protein: CASRPRTGGTTYPQYF. The CDR3 DNA sequence: TGTGCCAGCAGGCCTCGGACAGGGGGCACTACATATCCGCAGTACTTC. The genes are TRBV12-3 or TRBV12-4 and TRBJ2-7, with 11 bases fitting TRBD1. The CDR3 totals 16 residues. V lost 6 bases, J lost 9 bases, and 16 bases stayed unmatched.

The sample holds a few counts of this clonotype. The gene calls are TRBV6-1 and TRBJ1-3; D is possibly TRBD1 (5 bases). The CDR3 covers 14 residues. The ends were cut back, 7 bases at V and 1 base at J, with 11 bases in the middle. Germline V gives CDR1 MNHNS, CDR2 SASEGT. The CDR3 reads CASTGSGSGNTIYF. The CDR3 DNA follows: TGTGCCAGCACGGGGTCAGGGTCTGGAAACACCATATATTTT.

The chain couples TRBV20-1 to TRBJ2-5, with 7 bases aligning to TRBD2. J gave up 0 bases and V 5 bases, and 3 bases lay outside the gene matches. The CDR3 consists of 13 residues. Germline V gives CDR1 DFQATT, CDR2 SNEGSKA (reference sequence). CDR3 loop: CSAHREDQETQYF. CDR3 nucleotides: TGCAGTGCTCACCGGGAGGACCAAGAGACCCAGTACTTC.

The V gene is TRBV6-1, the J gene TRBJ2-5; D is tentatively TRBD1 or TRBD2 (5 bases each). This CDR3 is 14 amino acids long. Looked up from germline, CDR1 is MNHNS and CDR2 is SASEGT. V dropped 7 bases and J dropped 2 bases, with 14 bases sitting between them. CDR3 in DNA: TGTGCCAGCATACTAGGGACCGAACAAGAGACCCAGTACTTC. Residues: CASILGTEQETQYF.

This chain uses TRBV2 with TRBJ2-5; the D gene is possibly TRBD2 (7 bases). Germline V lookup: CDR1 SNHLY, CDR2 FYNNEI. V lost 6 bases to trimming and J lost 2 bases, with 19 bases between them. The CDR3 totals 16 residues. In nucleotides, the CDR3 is TGTGCCAGCAGGACACGTGGGGGGGGCCATCAAGAGACCCAGTACTTC. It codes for CASRTRGGGHQETQYF.

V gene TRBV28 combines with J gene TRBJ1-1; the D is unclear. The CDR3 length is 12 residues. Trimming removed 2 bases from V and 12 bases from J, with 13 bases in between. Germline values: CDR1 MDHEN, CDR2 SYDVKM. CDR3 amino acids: CASSLIRSRSFF. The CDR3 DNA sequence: TGTGCCAGCAGTTTAATCAGGAGTAGATCTTTCTTT.

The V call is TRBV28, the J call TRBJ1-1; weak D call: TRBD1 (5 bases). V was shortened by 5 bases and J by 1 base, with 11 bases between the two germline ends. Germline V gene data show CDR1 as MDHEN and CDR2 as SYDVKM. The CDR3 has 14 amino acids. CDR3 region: CASSAGTRNTEAFF. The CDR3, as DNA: TGTGCCAGCAGTGCCGGGACTCGGAACACTGAAGCTTTCTTT.

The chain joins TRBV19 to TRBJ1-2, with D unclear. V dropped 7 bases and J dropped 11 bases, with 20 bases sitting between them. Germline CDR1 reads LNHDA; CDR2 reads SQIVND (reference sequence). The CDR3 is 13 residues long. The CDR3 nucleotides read TGTGCCAGTACCCCCTCTGGGGAAGGAGGTTACACCTTC. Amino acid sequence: CASTPSGEGGYTF.

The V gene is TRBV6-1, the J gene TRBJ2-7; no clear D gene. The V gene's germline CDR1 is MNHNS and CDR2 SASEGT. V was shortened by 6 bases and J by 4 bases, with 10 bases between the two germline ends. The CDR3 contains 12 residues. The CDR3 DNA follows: TGTGCCAGCAGATCGGGCCCTTACGAGCAGTACTTC. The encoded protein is CASRSGPYEQYF.

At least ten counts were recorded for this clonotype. The CDR3 DNA follows: TGTGCCAGTAGTCTCTATCCCCTCGGACTGAACACAGATACGCAGTATTTT. This encodes CASSLYPLGLNTDTQYF. V gene TRBV19 combines with J gene TRBJ2-3, with D possibly matching TRBD2 (5 bases). This CDR3 comprises 17 residues. V gave up 5 bases and J gave up 2 bases, with 20 bases separating them. Germline CDR1 reads LNHDA; CDR2 reads SQIVND (reference sequence).